A single sample gave rise to the 8 T cell receptor beta chains below, sequenced in a study of T cells after yellow fever vaccination. TCRdb recomputed calls from the 5' RACE reads with MiXCR, one row per CDR3 protein. The sample consists of some 200,000 distinct CDR3 sequences, roughly 3% of them appearing once. This specimen was CD4+ T cells sorted from PBMCs, taken 10 days after the yellow fever booster vaccination. The source of these receptors is a man between 18 and 29 years old who received the YFV17D yellow fever vaccine.

This clonotype turned up a few times. V is TRBV5-4 and J is TRBJ2-1; possible D gene TRBD2, 5 bases. This CDR3 spans 13 amino acids. V lost 3 bases and J 12 bases, leaving 16 bases between the germline ends. Germline-derived CDR1 and CDR2 are SGHNT and YYREEE (reference sequence). CDR3 coding DNA: TGTGCCAGCAGCTCCCCCGGACTCCCAGGGCAGTTCTTC. Translated, it gives CASSSPGLPGQFF.

This clonotype was picked up many times. The chain links TRBV7-2 to TRBJ1-5; D not resolved. CDR3 length: 13 amino acids. V shed 5 bases and J shed 0 bases, with 5 bases lying between them. Germline CDR1 is SGHTA and CDR2 is FQGNSA. CDR3 in DNA: TGTGCCAGCAGCCGGGATAGCAATCAGCCCCAGCATTTT. As protein: CASSRDSNQPQHF.

This clonotype was seen ten or more times. The chain uses TRBV5-1 and TRBJ2-2; maybe TRBD1 (6 bases). The CDR3 loop spans 13 amino acids. V lost 6 bases and J 6 bases, leaving 12 bases between the germline ends. From germline, CDR1 is SGHRS and CDR2 YFSETQ. This chain's CDR3 is CASTISGAGELFF. The DNA of the CDR3 is TGCGCCAGCACCATTTCAGGGGCCGGGGAGCTGTTTTTT.

At least ten counts were recorded for this clonotype. The rearrangement joins TRBV7-2 to TRBJ1-1, with TRBD1 as a possible D gene (5 bases). Looked up from germline, CDR1 is SGHTA and CDR2 is FQGNSA. The V end was cut by 7 bases, the J end by 1 base, with 10 bases between. This CDR3 is 13 amino acids long. CDR3 loop: CASTRDRNTEAFF. CDR3 bases: TGTGCCAGCACTAGGGACCGGAACACTGAAGCTTTCTTT.

The V gene is TRBV4-1, the J gene TRBJ2-3; unclear D gene. From germline, CDR1 is MGHRA and CDR2 YSYEKL. V was shortened by 0 bases and J by 3 bases, with 10 bases between the two germline ends. The CDR3 consists of 15 residues. CDR3 in amino acids: CASSQERYSTDTQYF. DNA for the CDR3: TGCGCCAGCAGCCAAGAGCGTTATTCGACAGATACGCAGTATTTT.

The chain recombines TRBV30 with TRBJ1-2; TRBD1 is a possible D gene (6 bases). This CDR3 is 12 amino acids long. Trimming pared 1 base from V and 9 bases from J, leaving 12 bases between. Per the germline V gene, CDR1 is GTSNPN and CDR2 is SVGIG (reference sequence). CDR3 DNA sequence: TGTGCCTGGAGTGCCGCAGGGGTAAGCTACACCTTC. Its translation: CAWSAAGVSYTF.

The chain joins TRBV4-1 to TRBJ2-6; TRBD1 matches 12 bases. V gave up 5 bases and J gave up 1 base; unmatched junction bases: 3. The CDR3 has 17 amino acids. Per the germline V gene, CDR1 is MGHRA and CDR2 is YSYEKL. CDR3 sequence (DNA): TGCGCCAGCAGCAAGGGACAGGGGGCGTCTGGGGCCAACGTCCTGACTTTC. Residues: CASSKGQGASGANVLTF.

Only a few counts were recorded for this clonotype. The chain has TRBV7-2 and TRBJ2-1; D not certain. V shed 5 bases and J shed 8 bases, with 13 bases lying between them. Germline V gives CDR1 SGHTA, CDR2 FQGNSA. The CDR3 loop spans 13 amino acids. The CDR3 loop reads CASSESRYHEQFF. DNA of the CDR3: TGTGCCAGCAGCGAATCCAGGTACCATGAGCAGTTCTTC.